The 7 T cell receptor beta chains given below trace back to one sample, sequenced in a study of CD8 T cells in Susac syndrome. RNA, at about 0.45 to 1 ug, was reverse transcribed with random hexamers. MiXCR, applied by TCRdb to the immunoSEQ multiplex PCR reads, yields one record per CDR3 protein. The sample holds approximately 130,000 distinct CDR3 sequences, under 95% seen once. Material: CD8+ T cells from PBMCs. The origin of the receptors is a human donor with multiple sclerosis.

The CDR3 here is CASSLVGLVAEQFF. The DNA of the CDR3 is TGTGCCAGCAGCTTAGTCGGACTAGTCGCGGAGCAGTTCTTC. This chain connects TRBV11-2 to TRBJ2-1; TRBD2 agrees at 7 bases. Per the germline V gene, CDR1 is SGHAT and CDR2 is FQNNGV. Trimming at V came to 1 base and at J to 10 bases, leaving 7 bases not matched to a gene. This CDR3 comprises 14 residues.

Here the CDR3 reads CSVEDDSSSYEQYF. In DNA form, the CDR3 reads TGCAGCGTTGAAGATGACAGTAGCTCCTACGAGCAGTACTTC. The chain employs TRBV29-1 and TRBJ2-7; maybe TRBD1 (5 bases). Between the trimmed V and J ends, which lost 0 bases and 0 bases, there was a span of 9 bases. Looked up from germline, CDR1 is SQVTM and CDR2 is ANQGSEA. This CDR3 has 14 amino acids.

This chain joins TRBV27 and TRBJ2-6; D may match TRBD1 or TRBD2 (5 bases each). The V gene's germline CDR1 is MNHEY and CDR2 SMNVEV (reference sequence). CDR3 length: 13 amino acids. CDR3 protein: CATGLPGANVLTF. The CDR3 bases are TGTGCGACGGGGCTCCCTGGGGCCAACGTCCTGACTTTC.

This sequence joins TRBV6-2 or TRBV6-3 and TRBJ2-1; 8 bases align to TRBD2. Losses at the gene ends were 7 bases for V and 2 bases for J; bases not matched to a gene: 10. This CDR3 is built from 16 residues. The germline V gene encodes CDR1 MNHEY and CDR2 SVGEGT. The CDR3 sequence is CASTGDREGAYNEQFF. The CDR3 DNA reads as TGTGCCAGCACCGGGGATCGGGAGGGAGCCTACAATGAGCAGTTCTTC.

The DNA of the CDR3 is TGTGCCACCACCCCGGGACTAGCGGCCTACAATGAGCAGTTCTTC. Translated: CATTPGLAAYNEQFF. V usage is TRBV15 and J usage is TRBJ2-1, with 11 nucleotides matching TRBD2. Germline lookup yields CDR1 LNHNV and CDR2 YYDKDF (reference sequence). This CDR3 comprises 15 residues. The V gene end was trimmed by 7 bases and the J gene end by 2 bases; junction bases not matched to a gene: 4.

The chain is built from TRBV28 and TRBJ1-5; D gene ambiguous. Germline CDR1 reads MDHEN; CDR2 reads SYDVKM. The CDR3 is 15 residues long. Trimming pared 3 bases from V and 6 bases from J, leaving 15 bases between. The CDR3, as DNA: TGTGCCAGCAGTTTGGGGATGGGGTTCCGTCAGCCCCAGCATTTT. It specifies CASSLGMGFRQPQHF.

The rearrangement joins TRBV10-1 to TRBJ2-1; 12 bases match TRBD1. The germline gives CDR1 WNHNN, CDR2 SYGVQD (reference sequence). This CDR3 is 17 amino acids long. Losses at the gene ends were 6 bases for V and 0 bases for J; bases not matched to a gene: 6. As DNA, the CDR3 is TGCGCCAGCAGCCACGGGACAGGGGGCCGCTCCTACAATGAGCAGTTCTTC. Its translation: CASSHGTGGRSYNEQFF.